Listed below are T cell receptor beta chains from one sample, sequenced in a study of identical twins. In TCRdb, the 5' RACE reads were re-called with MiXCR into one record per CDR3 protein. The sample shows hundreds of thousands of distinct CDR3 sequences, around a sixth of them seen only once. These same records also appear under a second study, on T cells expressing NK-cell markers.

The sample was PBMCs. These TCRs come from a woman aged 18-29 years in good health. The CDR3 runs from the conserved cysteine through the conserved F or W. Each record gives: J gene, clone size, V gene, D gene, CDR3 DNA, CDR3 protein. A D gene is named only where the DNA matches it firmly. The size entry is marked missing in some rows and otherwise reads once, few, many or a size class.

TRBJ1-5 | many | TRBV5-1 | . | TGCGCCAGCAGCCTTGACGGGAGCAATCAGCCCCAGCATTTT | CASSLDGSNQPQHF
TRBJ2-5 | few | TRBV29-1 | . | TGCAGCGTTGTGGTGGAGACCCAGTACTTC | CSVVVETQYF
TRBJ2-3 | . | TRBV28 | TRBD2 | TGTGCCAGCAGTGCGGCGTCTAGCGGGAGTTTATATACGCAGTATTTT | CASSAASSGSLYTQYF
TRBJ1-1 | . | TRBV11-2 | TRBD1 | TGTGCCAGCAGCTTAGGCCTGGGACAGGGCAGGATGAACACTGAAGCTTTCTTT | CASSLGLGQGRMNTEAFF
TRBJ2-1 | many | TRBV12-3/TRBV12-4 | TRBD2 | TGTGCCAGCAGTTTTGGCGGGAGAGGGCCCAATGAGCAGTTCTTC | CASSFGGRGPNEQFF
TRBJ2-2 | . | TRBV20-1 | . | TGCAGTGCTAGAGATCTGCGGGGAGGTAACTCCCCCGGGGAGCTGTTTTTT | CSARDLRGGNSPGELFF
TRBJ2-5 | . | TRBV20-1 | . | TGCAGTGCTAGTACGGTCGGACACGGGGCAGAGACCCAGTACTTC | CSASTVGHGAETQYF
TRBJ2-7 | . | TRBV5-1 | TRBD1 | TGCGCCAGCAGCTACCAGGGGGTAGGTGGGTACGAGCAGTACTTC | CASSYQGVGGYEQYF
TRBJ1-1 | few | TRBV5-5 | TRBD1 | TGTGCCAGCAGCCTTCCTGGGACAGCTAGAACTGAAGCTTTCTTT | CASSLPGTARTEAFF
TRBJ2-2 | . | TRBV6-5 | . | TGTGCCAGCAGTATAGCTCCCGGGGAGCTGTTTTTT | CASSIAPGELFF
TRBJ1-2 | . | TRBV12-3/TRBV12-4 | . | TGTGCCAGCAGTTTGGGGGGTCTGAACTATGGCTACACCTTC | CASSLGGLNYGYTF
TRBJ2-1 | . | TRBV10-3 | TRBD2 | TGTGCCATCAGTGAGTCTGGGACTAGTATTTCCAATGAGCAGTTCTTC | CAISESGTSISNEQFF
TRBJ2-7 | . | TRBV5-1 | . | TGCGCCAGCAGCTCCTGGGGCGAAGGAGCCTACGAGCAGTACTTC | CASSSWGEGAYEQYF
TRBJ1-5 | few | TRBV20-1 | . | TGCAGTGCCGAGGACATTACGGGCTCTCAGCCCCAGCATTTT | CSAEDITGSQPQHF
TRBJ2-1 | many | TRBV27 | . | TGTGCCAGCAGTTTAAGGGTAGGCGCCTACAATGAGCAGTTCTTC | CASSLRVGAYNEQFF
TRBJ2-2 | few | TRBV29-1 | . | TGCAGCGTTGATGGAGGGCGCACCGGGGAGCTGTTTTTT | CSVDGGRTGELFF
TRBJ2-3 | many | TRBV12-3/TRBV12-4 | . | TGTGCTCCGACGGGAATACGTAGTGGTACGCAGTATTTT | CAPTGIRSGTQYF
TRBJ2-7 | . | TRBV12-3/TRBV12-4 | . | TGTGCCAGCAGTTTAAGGGGCCCACGGGACACCATGAACTACGAGCAGTACTTC | CASSLRGPRDTMNYEQYF
TRBJ2-7 | few | TRBV5-6 | . | TGTGCCAGCAGCCCCCCTCCGACCAAGCAATCCTACGAGCAGTACTTC | CASSPPPTKQSYEQYF
TRBJ2-5 | few | TRBV15 | TRBD1 | TGTGCCACCAGCAGGGACAGGGTCCAAGAGACCCAGTACTTC | CATSRDRVQETQYF
TRBJ2-3 | . | TRBV3-1 | . | TGTGCCAGCTGCCAAGAGACGGCCCTCACAGATACGCAGTATTTT | CASCQETALTDTQYF
TRBJ2-2 | few | TRBV12-3/TRBV12-4 | . | TGTGCCAGCCAATGGGTGGCCGGGGAGCTGTTTTTT | CASQWVAGELFF
TRBJ1-1 | . | TRBV20-1 | TRBD1 | TGCAGTGCTAGACCCGGGACAGGGGACACTGAAGCTTTCTTT | CSARPGTGDTEAFF
TRBJ2-7 | . | TRBV18 | . | TGTGCCAGCTCACCCCTTACCGGTATACACGAGCAGTACTTC | CASSPLTGIHEQYF
TRBJ2-2 | few | TRBV6-1 | . | TGTGCCAGCAGTGAATTCGGCAATTCGGTAGGCGGGGAGCTGTTTTTT | CASSEFGNSVGGELFF
TRBJ2-1 | . | TRBV20-1 | TRBD2 | TGCAGTGCTAGTCGAAGCGGGGGGCCCAATGAGCAGTTCTTC | CSASRSGGPNEQFF
TRBJ2-7 | . | TRBV7-9 | . | TGTGCCAGCAGCTTAGACTCCGTTTACGAGCAGTACTTC | CASSLDSVYEQYF
TRBJ2-1 | . | TRBV7-9 | . | TGTGCCAGCAGCCCGGTCGGGGTAGGTCTCAATGAGCAGTTCTTC | CASSPVGVGLNEQFF
TRBJ2-3 | once | TRBV11-2 | TRBD2 | TGTGCCAGCAGCGGTAACATAGCGGGGGGGCCGTTAGATACGCAGTATTTT | CASSGNIAGGPLDTQYF
TRBJ2-5 | . | TRBV6-2/TRBV6-3 | . | TGTGCCAGCAGTTTGGAAGTCCAAGAGACCCAGTACTTC | CASSLEVQETQYF
TRBJ2-6 | few | TRBV5-6 | TRBD1 | TGTGCCAGCAGGAAAGGGACAGCGGACGGGGCCAACGTCCTGACTTTC | CASRKGTADGANVLTF
TRBJ1-6 | . | TRBV6-1 | TRBD1 | TGTGCCAGCAGTCGACAGGGTCCCCTATATAATTCACCCCTCCACTTT | CASSRQGPLYNSPLHF
TRBJ2-1 | . | TRBV20-1 | TRBD2 | TGCAGTGCTAGCCCCCGGCGGGGGTTCAATGAGCAGTTCTTC | CSASPRRGFNEQFF
TRBJ1-4 | few | TRBV10-3 | TRBD1 | TGTGCCACGTCCGAAGGGGGCAGGGGTGAAAAACTGTTTTTT | CATSEGGRGEKLFF
TRBJ1-2 | many | TRBV7-9 | TRBD1 | TGTGCCAGCAGCCCGACAGGGGGCTATGGCTACACCTTC | CASSPTGGYGYTF
TRBJ2-2 | few | TRBV7-9 | . | TGTGCCAGCAGCACCCGCACGAGACTTGCGGGGACCGGGGAGCTGTTTTTT | CASSTRTRLAGTGELFF
TRBJ1-2 | . | TRBV19 | . | TGTGCCAGTTTGGCAGGGCCAAGTTATGGCTACACCTTC | CASLAGPSYGYTF
TRBJ2-1 | . | TRBV5-1 | TRBD1 | TGCGCCAGCAGCTCTTGGACAGGGGGTGGGGATGAGCAGTTCTTC | CASSSWTGGGDEQFF
TRBJ2-3 | few | TRBV7-2 | TRBD2 | TGTGCCAGCCTCTCCGGGGGGGCCTCGGATACGCAGTATTTT | CASLSGGASDTQYF
TRBJ1-6 | few | TRBV12-3/TRBV12-4 | . | TGTGCCAGCAGTTTAAGCGCGGCGGCCCTCCACTTT | CASSLSAAALHF
TRBJ2-7 | many | TRBV5-1 | TRBD2 | TGCGCCAGCAGTCGGGAGGCTAGCGGATACTACGAGCAGTACTTC | CASSREASGYYEQYF
TRBJ2-3 | many | TRBV6-1 | . | TGTGCCAGCAGTACCCCCCCGCCAGGGAAACCAATGGTGGCAGATACGCAGTATTTT | CASSTPPPGKPMVADTQYF